This TCR beta chain is from a study of response to subunit inactivated influenza vaccine. General study points: Every seasonal influenza vaccination brings in few new T cells, the authors suggested.

This clonotype was recorded at least ten times. Its antigen is as yet unknown. TCRdb reanalysed the RT-PCR reads using MiXCR and keeps one entry per CDR3 protein. The table records about 500,000 distinct CDR3 sequences, about 17% of them present only once. The CDR3 contains 17 residues. Germline V lookup: CDR1 MNHEY, CDR2 SMNVEV (reference sequence). With V trimmed by 5 bases and J by 3 bases, 11 bases remained unmatched. The rearrangement joins TRBV27 to TRBJ2-1; 9 bases map to TRBD1. This receptor was taken from a man aged 50 to 75 who received an inactivated influenza vaccine. The material sequenced was CD4+ T cells sorted from PBMCs, taken roughly 24 months after vaccination. The CDR3 sequence: CASSPPAGTGSYNEQFF. The CDR3 DNA is TGTGCCAGCAGTCCCCCAGCCGGGACAGGGAGCTACAATGAGCAGTTCTTC.